This T cell receptor (beta chain) was identified in a study of cytomegalovirus exposure and HLA in healthy donors. Whole-study results and caveats: Roughly uniform depth of sequencing across donors was assumed in presence/absence analyses. An analysis done earlier found most TCR beta V segments productive about 87% or about 30% of the time.

Concerning this clone itself: Its antigen is not identified.

Researchers ran the PCR with 60 Vbeta and 13 Jbeta primers. Generated by immunoSEQ multiplex PCR, the TCRdb table keeps only in-frame clones and is missing some. The sample includes 130,000 or so clones, less than 85% of them seen just once. The CDR3 is 18 residues long. V gave up 0 bases and J gave up 1 base; unmatched junction bases: 4. Germline loops: CDR1 SGDLS, CDR2 YYNGEE. Sequenced input: PBMCs. The clonotype originates from a woman aged 40 to 55 in good health and CMV-seropositive. V usage is TRBV9 and J usage is TRBJ2-1, with TRBD2 identical over 13 bases. In DNA form, the CDR3 reads TGTGCCAGCAGCGTAGATAAACTAGCGGGGGGGTCCTACAATGAGCAGTTCTTC. Its protein is CASSVDKLAGGSYNEQFF.